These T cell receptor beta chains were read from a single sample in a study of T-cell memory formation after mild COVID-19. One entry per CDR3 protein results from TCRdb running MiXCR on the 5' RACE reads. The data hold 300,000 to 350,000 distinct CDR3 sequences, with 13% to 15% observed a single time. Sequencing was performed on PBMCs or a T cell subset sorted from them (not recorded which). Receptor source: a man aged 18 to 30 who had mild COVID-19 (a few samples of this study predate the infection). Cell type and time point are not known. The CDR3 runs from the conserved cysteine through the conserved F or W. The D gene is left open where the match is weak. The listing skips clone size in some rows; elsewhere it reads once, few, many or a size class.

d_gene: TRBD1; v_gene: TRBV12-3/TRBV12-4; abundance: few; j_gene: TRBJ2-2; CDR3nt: TGTGCCAGCAGTCCGGGACAGATTTCGAACACCGGGGAGCTGTTTTTT; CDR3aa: CASSPGQISNTGELFF
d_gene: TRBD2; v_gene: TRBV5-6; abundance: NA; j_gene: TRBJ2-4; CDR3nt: TGTGCCAGCAGCCGACTAGCGGAACTAGCCAAAAACATTCAGTACTTC; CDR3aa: CASSRLAELAKNIQYF
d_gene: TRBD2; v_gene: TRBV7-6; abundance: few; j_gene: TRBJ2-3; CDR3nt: TGTGCCAGCAGCTTATGGTCTAGCGGGGCCAGCACAGATACGCAGTATTTT; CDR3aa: CASSLWSSGASTDTQYF
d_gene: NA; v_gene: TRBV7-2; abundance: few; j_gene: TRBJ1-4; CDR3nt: TGTGCCAGCAGCCCAGAGGGGGGGAGAGAAAAACTGTTTTTT; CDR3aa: CASSPEGGREKLFF
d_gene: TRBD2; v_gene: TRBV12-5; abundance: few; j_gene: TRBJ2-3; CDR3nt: TGTGCTAGTGAGCGGGGGTCCAGCACAGATACGCAGTATTTT; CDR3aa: CASERGSSTDTQYF
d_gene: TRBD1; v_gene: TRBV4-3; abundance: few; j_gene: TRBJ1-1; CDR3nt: TGCGCCAGCAGCCAAGAGCTTTTGACAGGGCCAAACACTGAAGCTTTCTTT; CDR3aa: CASSQELLTGPNTEAFF
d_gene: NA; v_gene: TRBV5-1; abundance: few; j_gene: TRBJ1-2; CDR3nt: TGCGCCAGCAGCTTGGACAGGGAGCCCGGGCTATCTGGCTACACCTTC; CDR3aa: CASSLDREPGLSGYTF
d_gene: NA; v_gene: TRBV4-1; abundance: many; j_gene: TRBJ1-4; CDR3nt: TGCGCCAGCAGCTACGTCCCAGGGACAACTAATGAAAAACTGTTTTTT; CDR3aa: CASSYVPGTTNEKLFF
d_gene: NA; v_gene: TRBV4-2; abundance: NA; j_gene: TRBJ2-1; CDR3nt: TGTGCCAGCAGCCACCCCCGCGGGCAGAGGACCTACAATGAGCAGTTCTTC; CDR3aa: CASSHPRGQRTYNEQFF
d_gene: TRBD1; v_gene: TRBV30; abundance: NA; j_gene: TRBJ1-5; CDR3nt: TGTGCCTGGAGTGGGCAGGGGGAACAGCCCCAGCATTTT; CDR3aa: CAWSGQGEQPQHF
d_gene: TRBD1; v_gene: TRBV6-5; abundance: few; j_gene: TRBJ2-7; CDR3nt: TGTGCCAGTGGATGGGGACAGGGGTCGTACGAGCAGTACTTC; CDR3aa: CASGWGQGSYEQYF
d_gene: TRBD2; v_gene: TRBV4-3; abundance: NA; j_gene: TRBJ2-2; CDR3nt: TGCGCCAGCAGCCTCCGGACTAGCGGGAACACCGGGGAGCTGTTTTTT; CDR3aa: CASSLRTSGNTGELFF
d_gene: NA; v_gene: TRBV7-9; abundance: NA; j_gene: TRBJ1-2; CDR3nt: TGTGCCAGCAGTCCGGAGGCGGGCGCCCTGGGTGGCTACACCTTC; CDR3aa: CASSPEAGALGGYTF
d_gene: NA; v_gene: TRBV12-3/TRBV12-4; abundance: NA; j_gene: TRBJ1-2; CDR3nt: TGTGCCAGCAGTTTACCGCTGAGGGATGGCTACACCTTC; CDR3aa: CASSLPLRDGYTF
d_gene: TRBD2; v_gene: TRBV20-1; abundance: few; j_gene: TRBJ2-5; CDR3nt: TGCAGTGCTAGAGATTTTAGCGGGGGCTTGTACCAAGAGACCCAGTACTTC; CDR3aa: CSARDFSGGLYQETQYF
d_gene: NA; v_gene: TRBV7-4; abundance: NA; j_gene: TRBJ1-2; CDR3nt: TGTGCCAGCAGCTTTCTACGGACTGAGAGCGACTATGGCTACACCTTC; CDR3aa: CASSFLRTESDYGYTF
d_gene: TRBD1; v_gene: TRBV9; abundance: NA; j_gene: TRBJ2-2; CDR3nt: TGTGCCAGCAGCGCCGGGACAGGGGGCCGCGGGGAGCTGTTTTTT; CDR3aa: CASSAGTGGRGELFF
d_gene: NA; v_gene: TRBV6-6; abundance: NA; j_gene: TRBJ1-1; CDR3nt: TGTGCCAGCAGTTACGCGGGGACTGAAGCTTTCTTT; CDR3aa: CASSYAGTEAFF
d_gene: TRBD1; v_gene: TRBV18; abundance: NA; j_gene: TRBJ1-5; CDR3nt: TGTGCCAGCTCAAACGGACAGGACCAGCCCCAGCATTTT; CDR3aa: CASSNGQDQPQHF
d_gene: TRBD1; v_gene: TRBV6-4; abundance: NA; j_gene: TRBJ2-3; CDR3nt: TGTGGGGACAGGAGTTCGGATACGCAGTATTTT; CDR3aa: CGDRSSDTQYF
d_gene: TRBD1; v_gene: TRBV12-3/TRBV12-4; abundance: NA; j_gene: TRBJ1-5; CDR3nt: TGTGCCAGCAGTTCCGGGACCGGGACAGGGGGCCAGGTCAATCAGCCCCAGCATTTT; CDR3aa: CASSSGTGTGGQVNQPQHF
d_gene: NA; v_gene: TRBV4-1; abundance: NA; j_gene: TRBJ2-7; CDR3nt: TGCGCCAGCAGCCACAGCTCCTACGAGCAGTACTTC; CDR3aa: CASSHSSYEQYF
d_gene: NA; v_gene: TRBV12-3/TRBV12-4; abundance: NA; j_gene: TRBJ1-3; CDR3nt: TGTGCCAGCAGCCGCCGGGGGGGACTCTCTGGAAACACCATATATTTT; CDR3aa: CASSRRGGLSGNTIYF
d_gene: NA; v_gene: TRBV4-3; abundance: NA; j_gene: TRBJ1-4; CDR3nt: TGCGCCAGCAGCCAGAGAGGGAGGGCTAATGAAAAACTGTTTTTT; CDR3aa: CASSQRGRANEKLFF
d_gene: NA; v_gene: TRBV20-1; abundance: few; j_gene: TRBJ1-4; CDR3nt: TGCAGTGCTAGAAACAGCCTAACTAATGAAAAACTGTTTTTT; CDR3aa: CSARNSLTNEKLFF
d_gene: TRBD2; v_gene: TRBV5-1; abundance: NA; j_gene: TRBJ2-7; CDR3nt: TGCGCCAGCAGCTTTGAAAGCGGGACCGGCTACGAGCAGTACTTC; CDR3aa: CASSFESGTGYEQYF
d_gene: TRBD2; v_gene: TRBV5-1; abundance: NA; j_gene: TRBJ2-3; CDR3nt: TGCGCCAGCAGCTTGGAAAGCGGGGGGGGCTTTTCCCCAGATACGCAGTATTTT; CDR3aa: CASSLESGGGFSPDTQYF
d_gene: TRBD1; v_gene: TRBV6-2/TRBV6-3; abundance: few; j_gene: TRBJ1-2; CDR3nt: TGTGCCAGCAGTCGCACCCCCGGGACAGGGATCGGCTACACCTTC; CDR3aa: CASSRTPGTGIGYTF
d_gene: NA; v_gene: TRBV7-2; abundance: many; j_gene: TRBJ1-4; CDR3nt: TGTGCCAGCAGCCCGTTACACCTCCGAGGGGAAAAACTGTTTTTT; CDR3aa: CASSPLHLRGEKLFF
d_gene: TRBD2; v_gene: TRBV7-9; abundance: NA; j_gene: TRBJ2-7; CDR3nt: TGTGCCAGCAGCTCCACCTTGACTAGCGGGGGTTCATCCTACGAGCAGTACTTC; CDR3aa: CASSSTLTSGGSSYEQYF
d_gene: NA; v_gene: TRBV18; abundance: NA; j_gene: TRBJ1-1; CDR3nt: TGTGCCAGCTCACCACCCGGTTCCAGGGGATGGACTGAAGCTTTCTTT; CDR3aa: CASSPPGSRGWTEAFF
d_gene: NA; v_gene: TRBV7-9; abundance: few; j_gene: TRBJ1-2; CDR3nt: TGTGCCAGCAGCTTCGCGGAATATGGCTACACCTTC; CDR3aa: CASSFAEYGYTF
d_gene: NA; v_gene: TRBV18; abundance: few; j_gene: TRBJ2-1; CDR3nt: TGTGCCAGCTCAAGCGCAGGGGACAATGAGCAGTTCTTC; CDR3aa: CASSSAGDNEQFF
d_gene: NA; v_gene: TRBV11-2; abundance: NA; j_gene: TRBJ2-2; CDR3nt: TGTGCCAGCAGCCCTTGGACGGCGAACACCGGGGAGCTGTTTTTT; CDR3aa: CASSPWTANTGELFF
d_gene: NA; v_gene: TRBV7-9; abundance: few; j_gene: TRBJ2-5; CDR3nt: TGTGCCAGCAGCTGGGCAAGCGGGTCGGGGGAGACCCAGTACTTC; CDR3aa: CASSWASGSGETQYF
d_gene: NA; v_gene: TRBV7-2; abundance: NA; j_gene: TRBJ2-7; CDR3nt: TGTGCCAGCAGCTCATCGCCCCCGAGCGAGCAGTACTTC; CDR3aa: CASSSSPPSEQYF
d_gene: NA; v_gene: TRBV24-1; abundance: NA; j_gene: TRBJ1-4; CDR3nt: TGTGCCACCAGTGCCGGGGGGAATGAAAAACTGTTTTTT; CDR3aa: CATSAGGNEKLFF
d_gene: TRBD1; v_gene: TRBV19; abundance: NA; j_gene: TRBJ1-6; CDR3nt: TGTGCCAGTAGTCCCTCAGGGGGAAGCAATTCACCCCTCCACTTT; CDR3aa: CASSPSGGSNSPLHF
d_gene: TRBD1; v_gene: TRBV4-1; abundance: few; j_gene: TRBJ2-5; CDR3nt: TGCGCCAGCAGCCAGGAGACAGGGGGCAGGGAGACCCAGTACTTC; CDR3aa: CASSQETGGRETQYF
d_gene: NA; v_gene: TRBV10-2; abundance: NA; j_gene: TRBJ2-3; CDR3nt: TGCGCCAGCATGGCGCGGAGCACAGATACGCAGTATTTT; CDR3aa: CASMARSTDTQYF
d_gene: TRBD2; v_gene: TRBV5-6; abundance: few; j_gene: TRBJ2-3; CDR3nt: TGTGCCAGCAGCTTGGGGGGGGGAAACGTATGGAGCACAGATACGCAGTATTTT; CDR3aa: CASSLGGGNVWSTDTQYF
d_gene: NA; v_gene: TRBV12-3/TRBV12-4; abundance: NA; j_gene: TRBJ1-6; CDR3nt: TGTGCCAGCAGTCCACAGGGTTCCTCGCTTTCACCCCTCCACTTT; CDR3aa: CASSPQGSSLSPLHF
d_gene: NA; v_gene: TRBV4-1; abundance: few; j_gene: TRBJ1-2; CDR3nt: TGCGCCAGCAGCCCAAGATGGGAAGGGGGCTATGGCTACACCTTC; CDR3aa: CASSPRWEGGYGYTF
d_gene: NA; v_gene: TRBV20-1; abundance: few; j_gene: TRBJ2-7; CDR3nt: TGCAGTGCTAGTTCTACAGGAGGGAGCCCCTACGAGCAGTACTTC; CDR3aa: CSASSTGGSPYEQYF
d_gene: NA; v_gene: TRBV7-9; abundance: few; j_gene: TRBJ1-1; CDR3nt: TGTGCCAGCAGCTTGATGGGCGGGACGGGGACTGAAGCTTTCTTT; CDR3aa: CASSLMGGTGTEAFF
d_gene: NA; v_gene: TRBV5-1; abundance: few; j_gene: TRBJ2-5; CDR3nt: TGCGCCAGCAGCTCGGGACGGTACCAAGAGACCCAGTACTTC; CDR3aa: CASSSGRYQETQYF
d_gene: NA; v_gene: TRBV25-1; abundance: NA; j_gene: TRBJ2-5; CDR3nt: TGTGCCAGCAGCAATACTTGGGAGACCCAGTACTTC; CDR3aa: CASSNTWETQYF
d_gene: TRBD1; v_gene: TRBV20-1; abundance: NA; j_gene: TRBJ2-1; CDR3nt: TGCAGTGCTAGTTTAGGGGACAGATCTTACAATGAGCAGTTCTTC; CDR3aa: CSASLGDRSYNEQFF
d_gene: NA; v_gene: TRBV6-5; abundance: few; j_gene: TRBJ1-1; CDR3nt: TGTGCCAGCAGACAAACAGGGCCCTACACTGAAGCTTTCTTT; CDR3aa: CASRQTGPYTEAFF
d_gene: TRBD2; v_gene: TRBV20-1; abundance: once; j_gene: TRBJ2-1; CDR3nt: TGCAGTGCTAGAGGTATAAGCGGGGTGAGAAATGAGCAGTTCTTC; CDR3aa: CSARGISGVRNEQFF
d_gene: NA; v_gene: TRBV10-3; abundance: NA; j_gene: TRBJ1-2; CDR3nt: TGTGCCATCAGTGAGTCCGCGCAACAGATCTATGGCTACACCTTC; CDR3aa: CAISESAQQIYGYTF